Below are 24 T cell receptor beta chains sequenced from a single sample in a study of control samples from healthy donors and cancer patients. Produced via immunoSEQ multiplex PCR; TCRdb's table is partial and in-frame only. The sample lists some 150,000 clones, roughly 95% occurring once. The material sequenced was blood. These receptors all stem from a woman between 55 and 75 years old in good health.

The rearrangement joins TRBV12-5 to TRBJ2-1, with D possibly matching TRBD2 (5 bases). This CDR3 has 13 amino acids. V was shortened by 6 bases and J by 4 bases, with 10 bases between the two germline ends. Germline loops: CDR1 LGHNT, CDR2 FRNRAP. CDR3 region: CASGSPGYNEQFF. As DNA, the CDR3 is TGTGCTAGTGGGAGCCCGGGGTACAATGAGCAGTTCTTC.

The chain combines TRBV18 with TRBJ2-7; perhaps D is TRBD1 or TRBD2 (5 bases each). The germline V gene encodes CDR1 KGHSH and CDR2 LQKENI. With 3 bases removed from V and 6 bases from J, the gap between germline ends came to 12 bases. The CDR3 length is 13 residues. CDR3 loop: CASSPGEKGEQYF. The DNA for the CDR3 is TGTGCCAGCTCACCGGGGGAGAAAGGCGAGCAGTACTTC.

The V call is TRBV5-1, the J call TRBJ2-5, with D possibly being TRBD1 (6 bases). The CDR3 extends over 16 amino acids. The V end was cut by 0 bases, the J end by 0 bases, with 12 bases between. CDR1 is SGHRS, CDR2 YFSETQ, per germline. The CDR3 protein is CASSLGGLGYQETQYF. The CDR3 nucleotides read TGCGCCAGCAGCTTGGGGGGGCTAGGGTACCAAGAGACCCAGTACTTC.

This chain connects TRBV5-1 to TRBJ2-2; D is uncertain. The V end lost 3 bases, the J end lost 2 bases, and 2 bases lay between the germline ends. There are 12 residues in the CDR3. Germline CDR1 and CDR2: SGHRS and YFSETQ. In nucleotides, the CDR3 is TGCGCCAGCAGCTCTAACACCGGGGAGCTGTTTTTT. Its translation: CASSSNTGELFF.

This chain connects TRBV19 to TRBJ1-3; 7 bases are shared with TRBD1. This CDR3 is built from 13 residues. V dropped 6 bases and J dropped 3; count of bases not matched to a gene: 2. Germline V lookup: CDR1 LNHDA, CDR2 SQIVND (reference sequence). This CDR3 reads CASRRDSGNTIYF. Written as DNA, the CDR3 is TGTGCCAGTAGAAGGGACAGTGGAAACACCATATATTTT.

Comments on this clone: Distinct nucleotide sequences in the sample also encode this CDR3. The rearrangement uses TRBV9 and TRBJ1-4; tentative D call: TRBD1 (5 bases). The CDR3 loop spans 16 amino acids. CDR1 and CDR2 (germline): SGDLS, YYNGEE. V was cut by 0 bases and J by 0 bases, with 9 bases left in between. The CDR3 nucleotides read TGTGCCAGCAGCGTAGGCAGGGTTGCAACTAATGAAAAACTGTTTTTT. Amino acids: CASSVGRVATNEKLFF. Full variable domain (missing parts from reference TRBV9 and TRBJ1-4): DSGVTQTPKHLITATGQRVTLRCSPRSGDLSVYWYQQSLDQGLQFLIQYYNGEERAKGNILERFSAQQFPDLHSELNLSSLELGDSALYFCASSVGRVATNEKLFFGSGTQLSVL.

The J gene is TRBJ2-6, the V gene TRBV10-3, with unresolved D. This CDR3 is built from 13 residues. Trimming stripped 8 bases from V and 1 base from J, with 6 bases between. Germline loops: CDR1 ENHRY, CDR2 SYGVKD. DNA of the CDR3: TGTGCCATCTCCCCTTCTGGGGCCAACGTCCTGACTTTC. The encoded protein is CAISPSGANVLTF.

This chain links TRBV6-4 with TRBJ2-7; 11 bases align to TRBD2. The CDR3 runs 14 residues. In germline, CDR1 is MRHNA, CDR2 SNTAGT. V was pared by 5 bases and J by 6 bases, with 6 bases of the junction left unmatched. The CDR3 spells CASSPSGGPREQYF. The CDR3 DNA sequence: TGTGCCAGCAGTCCTAGCGGGGGGCCGCGCGAGCAGTACTTC.

This rearrangement joins TRBV7-9 to TRBJ1-1; the D is unclear. The CDR3 consists of 15 residues. Germline V CDR1 and CDR2: SEHNR, FQNEAQ (reference sequence). Trimming took 6 bases from V and 3 from J, leaving 17 bases between them. The CDR3 is CASSPRRSWDTEAFF. The CDR3 DNA sequence: TGTGCCAGCAGTCCGAGGAGGTCCTGGGACACTGAAGCTTTCTTT.

The chain couples TRBV5-1 to TRBJ2-6, with TRBD1 identical over 9 bases. CDR3 length equals 17 residues. Germline V gene sequence: CDR1 SGHRS, CDR2 YFSETQ. V dropped 4 bases and J dropped 2; count of bases not matched to a gene: 7. The CDR3 here is CASSRGQGQTGANVLTF. The CDR3 DNA is TGCGCCAGCAGCAGGGGACAGGGACAAACTGGGGCCAACGTCCTGACTTTC.

This chain joins TRBV10-3 and TRBJ2-1; 7 bases agree with TRBD1. CDR1 ENHRY and CDR2 SYGVKD come from the germline V gene. This CDR3 spans 17 amino acids. J lost 4 bases, V lost 7 bases, and 16 bases had no gene match. Here the CDR3 reads CAITPVAGQGVYNEQFF. CDR3 DNA: TGTGCCATCACCCCCGTCGCCGGGCAGGGGGTATACAATGAGCAGTTCTTC.

This rearrangement joins TRBV2 to TRBJ2-7; D gene uncertain. V was clipped by 1 base and J by 0 bases, with 10 bases between them. Germline CDR1 SNHLY, CDR2 FYNNEI. The CDR3 is 15 amino acids. CDR3 in DNA: TGTGCCAGCAGTGAAGGGGCTCGTAGCTCCTACGAGCAGTACTTC. It specifies CASSEGARSSYEQYF.

CDR3 amino acids: CASSIRITGSRSGNTIYF. Here the CDR3 DNA reads TGTGCCAGTAGTATACGGATAACCGGATCCCGATCTGGAAACACCATATATTTT. The chain combines TRBV19 with TRBJ1-3; no clear D gene. CDR3 length: 18 residues. Germline V gene data show CDR1 as LNHDA and CDR2 as SQIVND (reference sequence). Trimming cost V 2 bases and J 1 base, with 18 bases left between them.

The genes are TRBV18 and TRBJ1-2; 7 bases match TRBD1. With 6 bases clipped from V and 2 bases from J, the junction kept 12 bases outside the gene matches. CDR3 length: 16 residues. Germline lookup yields CDR1 KGHSH and CDR2 LQKENI. The CDR3, as DNA: TGTGCCAGCTCGCAAATTCAGGGGGGCCGGAACTATGGCTACACCTTC. Translation gives CASSQIQGGRNYGYTF.

This clone was recorded only once. The V gene is TRBV7-2, the J gene TRBJ2-1; TRBD2 aligns across 10 bases. Unmatched junction bases numbered 8, after V lost 5 bases and J lost 4 bases. Germline V lookup: CDR1 SGHTA, CDR2 FQGNSA. CDR3 length: 16 residues. The CDR3 protein is CASSPWSGGVYNEQFF. For the CDR3, the DNA is TGTGCCAGCAGCCCTTGGAGCGGGGGGGTTTACAATGAGCAGTTCTTC.

The V gene is TRBV10-1, the J gene TRBJ2-5; 9 nucleotides match TRBD2. CDR1 WNHNN and CDR2 SYGVQD come from the germline V gene (reference sequence). CDR3 length equals 16 residues. V shed 5 bases, J shed 2 bases, and the junction held 9 bases outside the gene matches. The CDR3 region has the DNA TGCGCCAGCAGTACGAGCGGGGGGCGCAATCAAGAGACCCAGTACTTC. It yields the protein CASSTSGGRNQETQYF.

J is TRBJ1-2 and V is TRBV6-5; 8 bases match TRBD1. The CDR3 contains 15 residues. With 10 bases clipped from V and 6 bases from J, the junction kept 16 bases outside the gene matches. Looked up from germline, CDR1 is MNHEY and CDR2 is SVGAGI. The CDR3 is CATMPYGQGANGYTF. CDR3 nucleotide sequence: TGTGCCACCATGCCTTACGGGCAGGGGGCAAATGGCTACACCTTC.

Comment on this clone: One junction end does not reproduce the germline sequence, and a read error may be involved. The chain combines TRBV7-2 with TRBJ1-3, with D uncertain. This CDR3 spans 13 amino acids. Germline V CDR1 and CDR2: SGHTA, FQGNSA. The CDR3 DNA sequence: TGTGCCAGCAGCGTAGCACGAGGAAACACCATATATTTT. Translating it yields CASSVARGNTIYF. The variable domain in full, completed from reference TRBV7-2 and TRBJ1-3, reads GAGVSQSPSNKVTEKGKDVELRCDPISGHTALYWYRQSLGQGLEFLIYFQGNSAPDKSGLPSDRFSAERTGGSVSTLTIQRTQQEDSAVYLCASSVARGNTIYFGEGSWLTVV.

The chain has TRBV27 and TRBJ1-1; D is unclear. This CDR3 spans 15 amino acids. V lost 3 bases and J lost 0, with 11 bases in between. Germline-derived CDR1 and CDR2 are MNHEY and SMNVEV (reference sequence). The CDR3 nucleotides are TGTGCCAGCAGTTTTCTCGGGAGGTTGAACACTGAAGCTTTCTTT. Its protein is CASSFLGRLNTEAFF.

The chain has TRBV7-9 and TRBJ2-7; tentatively, D is TRBD1 or TRBD2 (5 bases each). Germline CDR1 SEHNR, CDR2 FQNEAQ (reference sequence). CDR3 length: 11 residues. The V end lost 8 bases, the J end lost 0 bases, and 5 bases lay between the germline ends. DNA of the CDR3: TGTGCCAGCGGGACCTCCTACGAGCAGTACTTC. Amino acids: CASGTSYEQYF.

This clone was observed a single time. The chain links TRBV18 to TRBJ1-2, with D perhaps matching TRBD1 (5 bases). V gave up 6 bases and J gave up 3 bases, with 11 bases separating them. The CDR3 contains 13 residues. From germline, CDR1 is KGHSH and CDR2 LQKENI. CDR3 bases: TGTGCCAGCTCCTCGGGGGAGGACTATGGCTACACCTTC. Its protein is CASSSGEDYGYTF.

The rearrangement uses TRBV4-3 and TRBJ2-4; D ambiguous. The CDR3 extends over 19 amino acids. Germline CDR1 reads LGHNA; CDR2 reads YSLEER. The ends were cut back, 1 base at V and 1 base at J, with 20 bases in the middle. CDR3 DNA sequence: TGCGCCAGCAGCCAAGCTAACCCCAGTGGCAGTAAGGCCAAAAACATTCAGTACTTC. Protein: CASSQANPSGSKAKNIQYF.

The gene calls are TRBV30 and TRBJ1-1; D is unclear. V dropped 2 bases and J dropped 1 base, with 5 bases sitting between them. The germline V gene has CDR1 GTSNPN and CDR2 SVGIG (reference sequence). The CDR3 is made up of 12 amino acids. CDR3 DNA: TGTGCCTGGAGTAAAGGGAACACTGAAGCTTTCTTT. The encoded protein is CAWSKGNTEAFF.

CDR3 nucleotides: TGTGCCAGCAGCTTATTTGTACCCCCGGCCCCGCTCCTGGGTAACACTGAAGCTTTCTTT. Amino acids: CASSLFVPPAPLLGNTEAFF. V usage is TRBV7-3 and J usage is TRBJ1-1; D unclear. Between the trimmed V and J ends, which lost 2 bases and 2 bases, there was a span of 27 bases. The CDR3 runs 20 residues. Looked up from germline, CDR1 is SGHTA and CDR2 is FQGTGA.